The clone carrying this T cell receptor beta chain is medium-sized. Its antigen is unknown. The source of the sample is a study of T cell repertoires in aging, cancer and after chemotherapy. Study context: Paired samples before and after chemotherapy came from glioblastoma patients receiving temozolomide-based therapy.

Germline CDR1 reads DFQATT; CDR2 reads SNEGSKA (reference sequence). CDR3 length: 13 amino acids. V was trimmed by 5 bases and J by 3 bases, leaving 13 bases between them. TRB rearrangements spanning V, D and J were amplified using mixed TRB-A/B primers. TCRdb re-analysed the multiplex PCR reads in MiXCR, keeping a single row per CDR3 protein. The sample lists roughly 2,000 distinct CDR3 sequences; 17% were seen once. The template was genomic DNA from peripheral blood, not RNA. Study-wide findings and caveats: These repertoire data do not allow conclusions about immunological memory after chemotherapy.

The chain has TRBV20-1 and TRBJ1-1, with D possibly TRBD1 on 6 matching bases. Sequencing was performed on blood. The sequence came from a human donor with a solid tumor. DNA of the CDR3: TGCAGTGCTCAACATCCAGGGGACACTGAAGCTTTCTTT. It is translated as CSAQHPGDTEAFF.